A selection of T cell receptor beta chains follows, all from one sample in a study of T cell repertoires in cytomegalovirus infection. TCRdb reanalysed the reads using MiXCR and keeps one entry per CDR3 protein. The table records 200,000 to 300,000 distinct CDR3 sequences, around 8.7% of them present only once. The specimen was PBMCs. The receptors originated from a human donor in good health (CMV status not recorded). Some clones in this sample may be carry-over from other donors' samples. Each CDR3 is given with its conserved first and last residue. A D gene is named only where the DNA matches it firmly. Clone size is shown for a subset of rows, as once, few, many or a class of expanded clone.

V	J	size	D	CDR3	DNA
TRBV7-9	TRBJ2-2	-	TRBD1	CASSKQGATGELFF	TGTGCCAGCAGCAAACAGGGGGCCACCGGGGAGCTGTTTTTT
TRBV4-3	TRBJ2-5	few	TRBD1	CASSQEYRGFQETQYF	TGCGCCAGCAGCCAAGAATACAGGGGGTTCCAAGAGACCCAGTACTTC
TRBV10-2	TRBJ2-7	many	TRBD2	CASSESGGVEQYF	TGCGCCAGCAGTGAGTCGGGAGGGGTTGAGCAGTACTTC
TRBV7-3	TRBJ2-5	few	TRBD2	CASSLTGTSGQETQYF	TGTGCCAGCAGCTTAACGGGGACTAGCGGGCAAGAGACCCAGTACTTC
TRBV7-8	TRBJ1-5	many	-	CASSLAGRGLNQPQHF	TGTGCCAGCAGCTTAGCGGGCAGGGGACTCAATCAGCCCCAGCATTTT
TRBV6-6	TRBJ1-6	few	TRBD1	CASRLSGGSYNSPLHF	TGTGCCAGCAGGCTATCAGGGGGCTCCTATAATTCACCCCTCCACTTT
TRBV7-9	TRBJ1-1	-	-	CASTPFGSTGDSNTEAFF	TGTGCCAGCACCCCCTTTGGTTCTACCGGAGACTCGAACACTGAAGCTTTCTTT
TRBV6-1	TRBJ1-6	many	-	CASSESDRVNSPLHF	TGTGCCAGCAGTGAGTCGGATAGGGTTAATTCACCCCTCCACTTT
TRBV6-5	TRBJ2-6	-	-	CASSGFGANVLTF	TGTGCCAGCAGCGGATTTGGGGCCAACGTCCTGACTTTC
TRBV28	TRBJ2-1	few	-	CASRRSSSGLYNEQFF	TGTGCCAGCAGGCGATCATCATCGGGCCTTTACAATGAGCAGTTCTTC
TRBV5-3	TRBJ2-3	-	TRBD1	CASSRRTGVRTDTQYF	TGTGCCAGCAGCCGGAGGACAGGAGTGAGGACAGATACGCAGTATTTT
TRBV11-2	TRBJ1-1	few	-	CASSRTGTKAEAFF	TGTGCCAGCAGCCGAACAGGGACAAAGGCTGAAGCTTTCTTT
TRBV6-2/TRBV6-3	TRBJ1-5	few	TRBD1	CASRQGRRDRLNQPQHF	TGTGCCAGCAGGCAAGGGCGACGGGACAGACTCAATCAGCCCCAGCATTTT
TRBV29-1	TRBJ2-1	-	TRBD1	CSVDRGGNEQFF	TGCAGCGTGGACAGGGGAGGCAATGAGCAGTTCTTC
TRBV28	TRBJ1-4	many	-	CATAGFLKEKLFF	TGTGCCACCGCTGGGTTCCTGAAGGAAAAACTGTTTTTT
TRBV27	TRBJ2-7	few	-	CASSPTGRWNEQYF	TGTGCCAGCAGTCCTACAGGGAGATGGAACGAGCAGTACTTC
TRBV7-2	TRBJ2-7	many	TRBD2	CASSLELAGVEQYF	TGTGCCAGCAGCTTAGAACTAGCGGGAGTTGAGCAGTACTTC
TRBV20-1	TRBJ2-3	-	-	CSAINLPATTDTQYF	TGCAGTGCTATAAACCTTCCTGCCACCACAGATACGCAGTATTTT
TRBV12-3/TRBV12-4	TRBJ1-1	many	-	CASSTGRSEAFF	TGTGCCAGCAGCACAGGACGGAGTGAAGCTTTCTTT
TRBV7-2	TRBJ1-1	many	-	CASSLVGGLNTEAFF	TGTGCCAGCAGCTTAGTCGGGGGGTTAAACACTGAAGCTTTCTTT
TRBV6-2/TRBV6-3	TRBJ2-1	many	-	CASSPLVRGNNEQFF	TGTGCCAGCAGTCCCCTCGTGCGGGGAAACAATGAGCAGTTCTTC
TRBV7-9	TRBJ2-7	many	-	CASSSFGAELSYEQYF	TGTGCCAGCAGCTCTTTCGGAGCAGAGCTTTCCTACGAGCAGTACTTC
TRBV7-7	TRBJ2-1	-	TRBD1	CASSLMTGGDEQFF	TGTGCTAGCAGCTTAATGACAGGGGGCGATGAGCAGTTCTTC
TRBV11-2	TRBJ1-5	many	TRBD1	CASSHDRGRQPQHF	TGTGCCAGCAGCCACGACAGGGGGAGGCAGCCCCAGCATTTT
TRBV19	TRBJ1-1	many	-	CASSDTLNTEAFF	TGTGCCAGTAGTGACACGTTGAACACTGAAGCTTTCTTT
TRBV7-9	TRBJ2-3	many	TRBD1	CASSFQGAVDSDTQYF	TGTGCCAGCAGCTTTCAGGGGGCTGTTGATTCAGATACGCAGTATTTT
TRBV7-2	TRBJ2-2	many	-	CASSLAVGAGELFF	TGTGCCAGCAGCTTAGCGGTAGGGGCCGGGGAGCTGTTTTTT
TRBV10-3	TRBJ1-3	-	-	CAISVAGPGNTIYF	TGTGCCATCAGTGTCGCGGGCCCTGGAAACACCATATATTTT
TRBV23-1	TRBJ2-2	many	TRBD1	CAILLPGQRNTGELFF	TGCGCCATCCTACTTCCGGGACAGCGAAACACCGGGGAGCTGTTTTTT
TRBV19	TRBJ2-7	many	TRBD1	CASRLTETGNHEQYF	TGTGCCAGTAGACTGACCGAGACAGGGAACCACGAGCAGTACTTC
TRBV5-4	TRBJ2-5	-	TRBD1	CASSGQGRETQYF	TGTGCCAGCTCGGGACAGGGGAGGGAGACCCAGTACTTC
TRBV7-2	TRBJ2-7	many	-	CASSLGGTIYEQYF	TGTGCCAGCAGCTTAGGCGGCACCATATACGAGCAGTACTTC
TRBV6-5	TRBJ1-6	many	-	CASSYNDRNSPLHF	TGTGCCAGCAGTTACAACGACAGAAATTCACCCCTCCACTTT
TRBV11-2	TRBJ1-2	-	TRBD1	CASSPGGDYGYTF	TGTGCCAGCAGTCCAGGGGGCGACTATGGCTACACCTTC
TRBV28	TRBJ1-5	-	-	CASSGWDSNQPQHF	TGTGCCAGCAGTGGGTGGGATAGCAATCAGCCCCAGCATTTT
TRBV10-3	TRBJ2-5	-	TRBD1	CAISEGQGARETQYF	TGTGCCATCAGTGAGGGACAGGGGGCGAGGGAGACCCAGTACTTC
TRBV5-4	TRBJ2-3	many	TRBD1	CASSSGQGTPDTQYF	TGTGCCAGCAGCTCGGGACAGGGTACACCAGATACGCAGTATTTT
TRBV6-2/TRBV6-3	TRBJ2-1	many	-	CASILGGGYNEQFF	TGTGCCAGCATACTAGGAGGCGGCTACAATGAGCAGTTCTTC
TRBV15	TRBJ1-5	-	TRBD1	CATSSGPGTGGFGQPQHF	TGTGCCACCAGCAGTGGGCCCGGGACAGGGGGCTTCGGTCAGCCCCAGCATTTT
TRBV20-1	TRBJ2-7	many	-	CSARDARISSYEQYF	TGCAGTGCTAGAGACGCCAGGATCAGCTCCTACGAGCAGTACTTC
TRBV7-2	TRBJ2-2	many	TRBD2	CASSLVAGGVVNTGELFF	TGTGCCAGCAGCTTAGTTGCGGGAGGGGTAGTCAACACCGGGGAGCTGTTTTTT
TRBV29-1	TRBJ1-1	-	-	CSVERGVNTEAFF	TGCAGCGTTGAAAGGGGTGTGAACACTGAAGCTTTCTTT
TRBV19	TRBJ2-1	few	TRBD1	CASSNRDRAEQFF	TGTGCCAGTAGTAACCGGGACAGGGCTGAGCAGTTCTTC
TRBV28	TRBJ1-5	few	-	CASTPPITSNQPQHF	TGTGCCAGCACCCCCCCTATTACCAGCAATCAGCCCCAGCATTTT
TRBV7-8	TRBJ1-3	-	-	CASSLMDAGSGNTIYF	TGTGCCAGCAGCTTAATGGACGCAGGCTCTGGAAACACCATATATTTT
TRBV7-8	TRBJ1-6	many	TRBD1	CASSPGQGMSSYNSPLHF	TGTGCCAGCAGCCCAGGACAGGGAATGAGCTCCTATAATTCACCCCTCCACTTT
TRBV29-1	TRBJ1-1	-	TRBD1	CSVVRQGSVPEAFF	TGCAGCGTTGTCAGACAGGGTTCCGTCCCTGAAGCTTTCTTT
TRBV7-2	TRBJ1-5	many	-	CASSLAGLNQPQHF	TGTGCCAGCAGCTTAGCTGGCCTCAATCAGCCCCAGCATTTT
TRBV15	TRBJ1-3	-	-	CATSRGQANSGNTIYF	TGTGCCACCAGCAGAGGACAGGCAAACTCTGGAAACACCATATATTTT
TRBV7-2	TRBJ2-5	many	TRBD2	CASSLAAGVETQYF	TGTGCCAGCAGCTTAGCAGCGGGAGTGGAGACCCAGTACTTC
TRBV6-6	TRBJ1-5	-	-	CASSINVGNQPQHF	TGTGCCAGCAGTATCAACGTAGGCAATCAGCCCCAGCATTTT
TRBV12-3/TRBV12-4	TRBJ1-5	many	TRBD1	CASSLQMTGDNQPQHF	TGTGCCAGCAGTTTACAAATGACAGGGGATAACCAGCCCCAGCATTTT
TRBV4-3	TRBJ1-1	many	-	CASSQDPGSEAFF	TGCGCCAGCAGCCAAGATCCTGGGTCTGAAGCTTTCTTT
TRBV2	TRBJ1-5	few	-	CASSAAGVSQPQHF	TGTGCCAGCAGTGCGGCAGGGGTGTCCCAGCCCCAGCATTTT
TRBV7-2	TRBJ2-2	many	TRBD2	CASSRSSGGSGTGELFF	TGTGCCAGCAGTCGTTCTAGCGGGGGGTCAGGCACCGGGGAGCTGTTTTTT
TRBV7-8	TRBJ1-2	many	-	CASTRGQPSDNYGYTF	TGTGCCAGCACCCGAGGGCAGCCCTCGGATAACTATGGCTACACCTTC
TRBV12-3/TRBV12-4	TRBJ1-1	-	-	CASSLYGGQDTEAFF	TGTGCCAGCAGTTTATACGGGGGGCAGGACACTGAAGCTTTCTTT
TRBV7-2	TRBJ2-7	many	-	CASSSKGSSYEQYF	TGTGCCAGCAGCTCCAAGGGGAGCTCCTACGAGCAGTACTTC
TRBV20-1	TRBJ1-5	few	-	CSGYSGGNQPQHF	TGCAGTGGATACAGCGGGGGCAATCAGCCCCAGCATTTT